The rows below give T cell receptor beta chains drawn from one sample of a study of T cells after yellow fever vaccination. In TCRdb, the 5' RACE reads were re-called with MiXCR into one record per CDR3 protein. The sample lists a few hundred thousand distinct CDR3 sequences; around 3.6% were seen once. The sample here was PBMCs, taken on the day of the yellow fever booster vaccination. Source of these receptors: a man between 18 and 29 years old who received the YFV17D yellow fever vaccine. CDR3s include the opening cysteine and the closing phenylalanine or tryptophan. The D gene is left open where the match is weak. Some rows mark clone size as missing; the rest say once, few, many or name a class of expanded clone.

CDR3nt: TGTGCCAGCAGCTTAGCAGAGACTAGCGGGCCGGGGCGGCCTTACAATGAGCAGTTCTTC
CDR3aa: CASSLAETSGPGRPYNEQFF
abundance: few
d_gene: TRBD2
j_gene: TRBJ2-1
v_gene: TRBV7-9

CDR3nt: TGTGCCAGCAGTCGCGGGACAGGGACCGGGGAGCTGTTTTTT
CDR3aa: CASSRGTGTGELFF
abundance: -
d_gene: TRBD1
j_gene: TRBJ2-2
v_gene: TRBV28

CDR3nt: TGCGCCAGCAGCTCAGGGGGCGCGAACACTGAAGCTTTCTTT
CDR3aa: CASSSGGANTEAFF
abundance: -
d_gene: TRBD1
j_gene: TRBJ1-1
v_gene: TRBV5-1

CDR3nt: TGTGCCAGCAGTGAGCGTCCCGGACAGGGGGGTCCAGCCCAGCATTTT
CDR3aa: CASSERPGQGGPAQHF
abundance: many
d_gene: TRBD1
j_gene: TRBJ1-5
v_gene: TRBV6-1

CDR3nt: TGTGCCAGCACTGACAGGCTGAGCTCCTACGAGCAGTACTTC
CDR3aa: CASTDRLSSYEQYF
abundance: few
d_gene: -
j_gene: TRBJ2-7
v_gene: TRBV25-1

CDR3nt: TGTGCCAGCAGCTTTATATCGGACAGGTGGTATGGCTACACCTTC
CDR3aa: CASSFISDRWYGYTF
abundance: many
d_gene: TRBD1
j_gene: TRBJ1-2
v_gene: TRBV5-6

CDR3nt: TGCGCCAGCAGCCTAGGACTAGCGGGGGCCAGCTCTGGGGCCAACGTCCTGACTTTC
CDR3aa: CASSLGLAGASSGANVLTF
abundance: -
d_gene: TRBD2
j_gene: TRBJ2-6
v_gene: TRBV4-1

CDR3nt: TGTGCCAGCAGACCCCGTGTCGATATGAACACTGAAGCTTTCTTT
CDR3aa: CASRPRVDMNTEAFF
abundance: -
d_gene: -
j_gene: TRBJ1-1
v_gene: TRBV5-8

CDR3nt: TGTGCCAGCAGCTTAATCGGGGACTTCACAGATACGCAGTATTTT
CDR3aa: CASSLIGDFTDTQYF
abundance: many
d_gene: -
j_gene: TRBJ2-3
v_gene: TRBV7-2

CDR3nt: TGTGCCAGCAGTTATTACACTAGCGGGCCTCAAGAGACCCAGTACTTC
CDR3aa: CASSYYTSGPQETQYF
abundance: -
d_gene: TRBD2
j_gene: TRBJ2-5
v_gene: TRBV6-5

CDR3nt: TGCGCCAGCAGCTTCTCAGGGGGCAACTATGGCTACACCTTC
CDR3aa: CASSFSGGNYGYTF
abundance: many
d_gene: TRBD1
j_gene: TRBJ1-2
v_gene: TRBV5-1